This TCR beta chain appears in the sequencing data of a study of blood T cell repertoires in COVID-19. V shed 1 base and J shed 7 bases, with 10 bases lying between them. The CDR3 covers 13 residues. Germline V gene data show CDR1 as SGHAT and CDR2 as FQDESV (reference sequence). TCRdb's table, derived via immunoSEQ multiplex PCR, lists solely in-frame clones and lacks some. The sample lists roughly 350,000 clones, about 90% occurring once. Those enrolled in Seattle joined during active infection and were followed longitudinally afterward. Sequencing used peripheral blood. The rearrangement uses TRBV11-1 and TRBJ1-2; D ambiguous. This TCR derives from a woman in her 30s with COVID-19, enrolled during active disease. The chain's CDR3 is CASSLGVNRGYTF. The DNA of the CDR3 is TGTGCCAGCAGCTTAGGAGTAAATCGTGGCTACACCTTC.